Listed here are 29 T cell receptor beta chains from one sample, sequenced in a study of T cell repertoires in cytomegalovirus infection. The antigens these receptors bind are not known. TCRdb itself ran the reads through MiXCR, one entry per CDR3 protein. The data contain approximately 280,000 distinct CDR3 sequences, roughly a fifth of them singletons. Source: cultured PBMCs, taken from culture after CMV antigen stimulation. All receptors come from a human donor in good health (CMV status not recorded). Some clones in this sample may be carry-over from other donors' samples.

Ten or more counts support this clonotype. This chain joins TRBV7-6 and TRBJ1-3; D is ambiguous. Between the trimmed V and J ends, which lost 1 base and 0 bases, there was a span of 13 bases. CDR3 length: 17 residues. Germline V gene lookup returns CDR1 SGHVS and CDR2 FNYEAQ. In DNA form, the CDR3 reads TGTGCCAGCAGCTTAGTCTCGGGGATCGGCTCTGGAAACACCATATATTTT. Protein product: CASSLVSGIGSGNTIYF.

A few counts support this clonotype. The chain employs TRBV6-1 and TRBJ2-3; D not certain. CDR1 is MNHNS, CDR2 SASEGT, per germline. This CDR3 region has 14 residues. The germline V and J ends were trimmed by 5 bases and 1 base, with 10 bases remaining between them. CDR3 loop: CASSRIAGTDTQYF. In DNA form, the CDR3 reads TGTGCCAGCAGTCGAATAGCAGGCACAGATACGCAGTATTTT.

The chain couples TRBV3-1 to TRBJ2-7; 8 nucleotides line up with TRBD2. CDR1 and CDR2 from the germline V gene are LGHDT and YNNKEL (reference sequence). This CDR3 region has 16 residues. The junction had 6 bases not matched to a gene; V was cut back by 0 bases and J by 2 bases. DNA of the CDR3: TGTGCCAGCAGCCAAGATCACGGAGCGGGAGCCTACGAGCAGTACTTC. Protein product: CASSQDHGAGAYEQYF.

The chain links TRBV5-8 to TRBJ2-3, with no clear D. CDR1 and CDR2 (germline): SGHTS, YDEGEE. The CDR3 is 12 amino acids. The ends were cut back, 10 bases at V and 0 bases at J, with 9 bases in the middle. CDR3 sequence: CALSSSTDTQYF. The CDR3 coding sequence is TGTGCCTTGAGTTCTAGCACAGATACGCAGTATTTT.

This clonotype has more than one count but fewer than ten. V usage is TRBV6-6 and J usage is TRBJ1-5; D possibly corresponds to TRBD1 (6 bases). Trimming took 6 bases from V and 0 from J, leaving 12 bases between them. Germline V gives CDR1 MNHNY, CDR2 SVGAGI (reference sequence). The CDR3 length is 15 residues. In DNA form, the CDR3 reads TGTGCCAGCAGCCCGGGACACGGTAGCAATCAGCCCCAGCATTTT. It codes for CASSPGHGSNQPQHF.

CDR3 in amino acids: CASSQEYGRDNEQFF. Here the CDR3 DNA reads TGCGCCAGCAGCCAAGAGTACGGGAGAGACAATGAGCAGTTCTTC. This chain joins TRBV4-3 and TRBJ2-1; D may be TRBD2 (6 bases). This CDR3 is 15 amino acids long. V was trimmed by 0 bases and J by 5 bases, leaving 11 bases between them. The germline V gene has CDR1 LGHNA and CDR2 YSLEER.

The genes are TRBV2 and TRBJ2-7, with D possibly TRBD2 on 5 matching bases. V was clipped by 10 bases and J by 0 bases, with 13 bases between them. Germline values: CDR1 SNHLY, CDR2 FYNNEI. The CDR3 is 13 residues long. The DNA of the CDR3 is TGTGCCACCAAGGAGGACTCCTCCTACGAGCAGTACTTC. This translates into CATKEDSSYEQYF.

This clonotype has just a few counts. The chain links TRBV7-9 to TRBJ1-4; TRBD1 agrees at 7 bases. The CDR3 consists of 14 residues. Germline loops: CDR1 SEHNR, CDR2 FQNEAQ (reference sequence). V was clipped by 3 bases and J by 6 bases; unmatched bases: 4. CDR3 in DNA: TGTGCCAGCAGCTTCGGGACAGCAGATGAAAAACTGTTTTTT. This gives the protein CASSFGTADEKLFF.

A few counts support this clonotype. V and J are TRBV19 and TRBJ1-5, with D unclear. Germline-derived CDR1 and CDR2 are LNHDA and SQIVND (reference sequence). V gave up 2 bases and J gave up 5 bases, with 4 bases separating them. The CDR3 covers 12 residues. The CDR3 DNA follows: TGTGCCAGTAGTATACGGGATCAGCCCCAGCATTTT. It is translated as CASSIRDQPQHF.

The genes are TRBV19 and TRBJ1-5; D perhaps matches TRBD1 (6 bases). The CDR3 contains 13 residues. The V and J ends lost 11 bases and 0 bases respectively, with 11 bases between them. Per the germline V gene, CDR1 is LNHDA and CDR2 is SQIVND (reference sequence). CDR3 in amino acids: CASEGDSNQPQHF. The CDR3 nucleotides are TGTGCCTCCGAGGGGGATAGCAATCAGCCCCAGCATTTT.

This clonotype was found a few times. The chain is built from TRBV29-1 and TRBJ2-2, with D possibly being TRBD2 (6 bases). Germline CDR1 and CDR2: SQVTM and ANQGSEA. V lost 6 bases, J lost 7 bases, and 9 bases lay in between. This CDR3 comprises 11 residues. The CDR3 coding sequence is TGCAGCGTGGAGGAGGGCGGGGAGCTGTTTTTT. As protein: CSVEEGGELFF.

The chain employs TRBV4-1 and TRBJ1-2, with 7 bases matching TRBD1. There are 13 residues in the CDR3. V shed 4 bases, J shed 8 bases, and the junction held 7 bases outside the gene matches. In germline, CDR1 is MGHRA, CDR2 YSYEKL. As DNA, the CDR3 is TGCGCCAGCAGCCTCGGGACAGATAGCGGCTACACCTTC. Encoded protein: CASSLGTDSGYTF.

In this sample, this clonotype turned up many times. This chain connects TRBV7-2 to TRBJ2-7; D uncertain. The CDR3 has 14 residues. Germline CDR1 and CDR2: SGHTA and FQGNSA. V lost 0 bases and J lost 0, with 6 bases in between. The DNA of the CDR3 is TGTGCCAGCAGCTTAGCCCCCGGCTCCTACGAGCAGTACTTC. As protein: CASSLAPGSYEQYF.

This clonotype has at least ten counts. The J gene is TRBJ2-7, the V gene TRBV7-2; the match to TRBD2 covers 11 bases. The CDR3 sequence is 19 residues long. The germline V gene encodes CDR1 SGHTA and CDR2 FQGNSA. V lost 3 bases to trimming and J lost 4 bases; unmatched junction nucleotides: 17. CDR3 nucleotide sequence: TGTGCCAGCAGCTTCCCCGGCACTAGCGGGAGTCCCAGAGATTACGAGCAGTACTTC. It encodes CASSFPGTSGSPRDYEQYF.

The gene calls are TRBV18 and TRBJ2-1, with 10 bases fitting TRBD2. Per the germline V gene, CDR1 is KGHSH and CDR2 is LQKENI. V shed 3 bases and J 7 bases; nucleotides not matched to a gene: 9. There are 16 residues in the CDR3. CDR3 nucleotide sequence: TGTGCCAGCTCACCTCAGCGGGAGGGCCTCGGTAATGAGCAGTTCTTC. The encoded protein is CASSPQREGLGNEQFF.

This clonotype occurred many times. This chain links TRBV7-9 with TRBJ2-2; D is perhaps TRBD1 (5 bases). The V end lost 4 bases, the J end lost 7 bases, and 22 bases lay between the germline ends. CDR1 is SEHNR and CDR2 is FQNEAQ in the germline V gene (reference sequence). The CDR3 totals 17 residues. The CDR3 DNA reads TGTGCCAGCAGCTGGAAACAGGTGTCTCTACTGGGCGGGGAGCTGTTTTTT. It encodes CASSWKQVSLLGGELFF. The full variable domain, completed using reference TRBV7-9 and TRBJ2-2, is DTGVSQNPRHKITKRGQNVTFRCDPISEHNRLYWYRQTLGQGPEFLTYFQNEAQLEKSRLLSDRFSAERPKGSFSTLEIQRTEQGDSAMYLCASSWKQVSLLGGELFFGEGSRLTVL.

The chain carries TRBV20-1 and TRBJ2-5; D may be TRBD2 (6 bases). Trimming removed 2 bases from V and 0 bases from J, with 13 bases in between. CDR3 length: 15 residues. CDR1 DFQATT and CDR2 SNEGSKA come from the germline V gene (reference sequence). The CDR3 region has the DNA TGCAGTGCTAGACTGGGACTGAACAACCAAGAGACCCAGTACTTC. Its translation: CSARLGLNNQETQYF.

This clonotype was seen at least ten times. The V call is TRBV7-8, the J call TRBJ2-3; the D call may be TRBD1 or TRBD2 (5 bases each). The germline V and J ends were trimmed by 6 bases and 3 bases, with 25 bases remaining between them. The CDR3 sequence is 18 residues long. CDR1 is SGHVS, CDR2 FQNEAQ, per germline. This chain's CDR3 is CASRSARDDALQTDTQYF. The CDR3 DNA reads TGTGCCAGCAGGTCTGCCCGGGACGACGCGCTCCAGACAGATACGCAGTATTTT.

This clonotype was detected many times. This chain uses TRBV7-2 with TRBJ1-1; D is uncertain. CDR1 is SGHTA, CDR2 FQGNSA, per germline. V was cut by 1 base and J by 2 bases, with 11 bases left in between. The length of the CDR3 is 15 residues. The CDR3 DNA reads TGTGCCAGCAGCTTAGTGAGGACGGGAAACACTGAAGCTTTCTTT. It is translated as CASSLVRTGNTEAFF.

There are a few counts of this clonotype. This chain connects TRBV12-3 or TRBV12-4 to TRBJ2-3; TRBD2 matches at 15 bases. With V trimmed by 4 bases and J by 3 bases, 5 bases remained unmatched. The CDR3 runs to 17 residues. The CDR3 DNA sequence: TGTGCCAGCAGTTATTTCGGGACTAGCGGGAGGACAGATACGCAGTATTTT. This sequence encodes CASSYFGTSGRTDTQYF.

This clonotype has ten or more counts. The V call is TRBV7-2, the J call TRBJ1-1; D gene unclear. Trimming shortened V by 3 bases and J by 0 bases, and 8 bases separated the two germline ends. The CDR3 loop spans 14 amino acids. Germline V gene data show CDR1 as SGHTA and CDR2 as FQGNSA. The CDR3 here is CASSFGSVNTEAFF. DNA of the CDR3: TGTGCCAGCAGCTTTGGATCTGTGAACACTGAAGCTTTCTTT.

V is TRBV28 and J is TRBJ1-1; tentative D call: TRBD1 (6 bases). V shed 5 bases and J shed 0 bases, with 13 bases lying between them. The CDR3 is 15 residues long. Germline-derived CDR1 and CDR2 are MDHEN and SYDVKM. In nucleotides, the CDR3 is TGTGCCAGCAGTCCCGGGGGGGCCATGAACACTGAAGCTTTCTTT. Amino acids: CASSPGGAMNTEAFF.

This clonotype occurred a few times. The CDR3 sequence: CASSIGLAGGYYEQFF. The DNA of the CDR3 is TGTGCCAGTAGTATAGGTCTAGCGGGAGGGTATTATGAGCAGTTCTTC. The chain joins TRBV19 to TRBJ2-1; 12 bases are shared with TRBD2. CDR3 length: 16 residues. The germline V gene encodes CDR1 LNHDA and CDR2 SQIVND (reference sequence). The V segment lost 1 base and the J segment 8 bases; nucleotides outside the gene matches: 6. Full variable domain (missing parts from reference TRBV19 and TRBJ2-1): DGGITQSPKYLFRKEGQNVTLSCEQNLNHDAMYWYRQDPGQGLRLIYYSQIVNDFQKGDIAEGYSVSREKKESFPLTVTSAQKNPTAFYLCASSIGLAGGYYEQFFGPGTRLTVL.

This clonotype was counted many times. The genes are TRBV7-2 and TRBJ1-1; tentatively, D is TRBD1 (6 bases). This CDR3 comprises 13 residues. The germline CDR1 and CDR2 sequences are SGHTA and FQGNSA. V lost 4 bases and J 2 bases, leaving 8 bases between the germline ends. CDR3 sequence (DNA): TGTGCCAGCAGCTGGGACATTAACACTGAAGCTTTCTTT. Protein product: CASSWDINTEAFF. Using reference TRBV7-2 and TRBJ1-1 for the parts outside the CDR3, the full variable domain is GAGVSQSPSNKVTEKGKDVELRCDPISGHTALYWYRQSLGQGLEFLIYFQGNSAPDKSGLPSDRFSAERTGGSVSTLTIQRTQQEDSAVYLCASSWDINTEAFFGQGTRLTVV.

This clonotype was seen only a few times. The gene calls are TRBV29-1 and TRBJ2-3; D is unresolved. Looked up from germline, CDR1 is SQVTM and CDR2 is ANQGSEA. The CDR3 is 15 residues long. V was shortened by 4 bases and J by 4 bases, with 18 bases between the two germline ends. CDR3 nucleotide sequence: TGCAGCGTTGTCGCCACCGACCCACACGCAGATACGCAGTATTTT. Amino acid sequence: CSVVATDPHADTQYF.

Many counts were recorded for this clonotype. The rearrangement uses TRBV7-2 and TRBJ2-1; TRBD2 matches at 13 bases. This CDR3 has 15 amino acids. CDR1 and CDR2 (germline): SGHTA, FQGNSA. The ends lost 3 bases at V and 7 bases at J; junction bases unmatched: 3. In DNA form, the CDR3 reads TGTGCCAGCAGCTTGGGACTAGCGGGACGGAATGAGCAGTTCTTC. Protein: CASSLGLAGRNEQFF.

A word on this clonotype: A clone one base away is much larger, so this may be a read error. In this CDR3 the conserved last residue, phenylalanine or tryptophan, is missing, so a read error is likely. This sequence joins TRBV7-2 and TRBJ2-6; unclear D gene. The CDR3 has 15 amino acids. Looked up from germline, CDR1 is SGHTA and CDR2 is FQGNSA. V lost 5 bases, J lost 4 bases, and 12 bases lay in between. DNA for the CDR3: TGTGCCAGCAGCATCGGGCCGACCGGGGCCAACGTCCTGACTTAC. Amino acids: CASSIGPTGANVLTY.

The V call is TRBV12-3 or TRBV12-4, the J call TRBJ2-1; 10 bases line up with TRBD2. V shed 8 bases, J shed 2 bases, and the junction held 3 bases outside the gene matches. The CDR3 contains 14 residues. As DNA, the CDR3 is TGTGCCAGCGCGACTAGCGGGCCCTACAATGAGCAGTTCTTC. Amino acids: CASATSGPYNEQFF.

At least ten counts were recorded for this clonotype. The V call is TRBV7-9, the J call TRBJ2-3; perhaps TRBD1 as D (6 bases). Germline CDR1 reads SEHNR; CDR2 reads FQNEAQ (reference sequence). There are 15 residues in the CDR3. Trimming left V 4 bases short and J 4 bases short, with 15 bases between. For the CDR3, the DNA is TGTGCCAGCAGCTCCCAAACAGGGCTCGCAGATACGCAGTATTTT. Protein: CASSSQTGLADTQYF.